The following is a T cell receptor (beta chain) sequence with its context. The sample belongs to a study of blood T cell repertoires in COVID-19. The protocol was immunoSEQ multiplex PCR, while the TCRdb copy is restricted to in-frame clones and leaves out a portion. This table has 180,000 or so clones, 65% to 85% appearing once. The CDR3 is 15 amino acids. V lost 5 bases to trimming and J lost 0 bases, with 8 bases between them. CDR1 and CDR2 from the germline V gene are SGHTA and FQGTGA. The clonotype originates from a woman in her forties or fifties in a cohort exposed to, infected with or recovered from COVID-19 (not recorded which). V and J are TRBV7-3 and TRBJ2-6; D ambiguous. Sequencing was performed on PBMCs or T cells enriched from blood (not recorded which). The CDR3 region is CASSQQVSGANVLTF. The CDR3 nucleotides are TGTGCCAGCAGCCAGCAGGTCTCTGGGGCCAACGTCCTGACTTTC.